The 10 T cell receptor beta chains listed next were all sequenced from one sample in a study of T cells in Graves' hyperthyroidism and ophthalmopathy (dated by TCRdb to about 2019). The library was prepared using multiplex PCR. TCRdb names Illumina HiSeq 2000 as the instrument used. The TCR beta CDR3 regions were amplified from RNA transcripts. For the first round of RT-PCR on the TCR CDR3, the HTBI primer set was used together with the Qiagen OneStep RT-PCR kit. Using fastp trimming at Q25 and MiXCR clonotype assembly, TCRdb reanalyzed the public sequencing data and kept in-frame beta chains. Each CDR3 protein gets just one entry, which takes the most common genes and DNA from the rows behind it. The sample data list around 660,000 distinct CDR3 sequences, and nearly 45% of these were observed just once. The ten largest clones add up to less than 9% of the sample. The material sequenced was peripheral blood or thyroid tissue (not recorded which). The receptor source for this set is an adult man with Graves' disease, either hyperthyroidism or ophthalmopathy (not recorded which).

This clonotype was recorded at least ten times. V gene TRBV25-1 combines with J gene TRBJ1-4, with 7 nucleotides matching TRBD1. Germline V gives CDR1 MGHDK, CDR2 SYGVNS. Trimming removed 2 bases from V and 14 bases from J; junction bases left unmatched: 8. This CDR3 comprises 13 residues. The CDR3 DNA reads as TGTGCCAGCAGTGAAGCCCGACAGGGTGATCTGTTTTTT. Residues: CASSEARQGDLFF.

This clonotype has at least ten counts. The V and J genes are TRBV29-1 and TRBJ1-2; D gene uncertain. The CDR3 spans 13 residues. In germline, CDR1 is SQVTM, CDR2 ANQGSEA. The V end was cut by 0 bases, the J end by 5 bases, with 10 bases between. CDR3 DNA sequence: TGCAGCGTTGAAGACGGAAGAGGTTATGGCTACACCTTC. Its translation is CSVEDGRGYGYTF.

This clonotype was counted many times. The V gene is TRBV12-3 or TRBV12-4, the J gene TRBJ1-5; D is undetermined. Trimming took 2 bases from V and 9 from J, leaving 11 bases between them. The CDR3 consists of 13 residues. The CDR3 reads CASSLFDFWPQHF. DNA for the CDR3: TGTGCCAGCAGTTTATTCGACTTCTGGCCCCAGCATTTT.

This clonotype was recorded at least ten times. The rearrangement joins TRBV2 to TRBJ1-5; D not certain. Germline V gene data show CDR1 as SNHLY and CDR2 as FYNNEI. The CDR3 has 13 residues. Trimming took off 4 bases at V and 5 bases at J, with 9 bases between the two ends. The CDR3 protein is CASSGSRDQPQHF. The CDR3, as DNA: TGTGCCAGCAGTGGGTCGAGGGATCAGCCCCAGCATTTT. Based on the CDR3 plus reference TRBV2 and TRBJ1-5, the full variable domain is EPEVTQTPSHQVTQMGQEVILRCVPISNHLYFYWYRQILGQKVEFLVSFYNNEISEKSEIFDDQFSVERPDGSNFTLKIRSTKLEDSAMYFCASSGSRDQPQHFGDGTRLSIL.

This clonotype is a singleton in its sample. At one of its ends the junction is not consistent with the germline gene, which may arise from a read error. V usage is TRBV20-1 and J usage is TRBJ1-2; D gene unclear. There are 13 residues in the CDR3. Germline CDR1 is DFQATT and CDR2 is SNEGSKA (reference sequence). CDR3 loop: CGAREGQNYGYTF. Here the CDR3 DNA reads TGCGGTGCTAGAGAAGGGCAGAACTATGGCTACACCTTC.

This clonotype was detected a few times. The chain couples TRBV6-6 to TRBJ1-6, with D hard to call. The CDR3 spans 15 residues. The germline V gene encodes CDR1 MNHNY and CDR2 SVGAGI (reference sequence). The germline V and J ends were trimmed by 2 bases and 0 bases, with 5 bases remaining between them. CDR3 bases: TGTGCCAGCAGTTACATCAGCTCCTATAATTCACCCCTCCACTTT. Residues: CASSYISSYNSPLHF.

The chain has TRBV24-1 and TRBJ2-2; 10 nucleotides line up with TRBD1. Trimming cost V 11 bases and J 2 bases; bases outside gene matches: 7. The germline CDR1 and CDR2 sequences are KGHDR and SFDVKD. CDR3 length: 15 amino acids. CDR3 in DNA: TGTGCCAGCAGACAGGGGGCTACCAACACCGGGGAGCTGTTTTTT. It yields the protein CASRQGATNTGELFF.

V is TRBV12-3 or TRBV12-4 and J is TRBJ1-1; D gene ambiguous. The CDR3 is 15 amino acids. The V and J ends lost 0 bases and 0 bases respectively, with 8 bases between them. CDR3 loop: CASSLAARVNTEAFF. Here the CDR3 DNA reads TGTGCCAGCAGTTTAGCGGCTAGGGTGAACACTGAAGCTTTCTTT.

This clonotype was seen at least ten times. The chain employs TRBV25-1 and TRBJ1-1; 7 bases map to TRBD1. The CDR3 extends over 14 amino acids. The J segment lost 6 bases and the V segment lost 5 bases, leaving 9 bases of the junction unmatched. In germline, CDR1 is MGHDK, CDR2 SYGVNS. CDR3 residues: CASSLRDSGAEAFF. The CDR3 DNA sequence: TGTGCCAGCAGTCTGAGGGACAGTGGCGCTGAAGCTTTCTTT.

A few counts support this clonotype. This may stem from a read error, because a much larger clone lies one nucleotide away. The chain links TRBV6-1 to TRBJ1-2; D gene unclear. This CDR3 is 11 amino acids long. CDR1 and CDR2 (germline): MNHNS, SASEGT. Trimming took off 4 bases at V and 4 bases at J, with 4 bases between the two ends. Here the CDR3 reads CASSGTYGYTF. CDR3 coding DNA: TGTGCCAGCAGTGGGACCTATGGCTACACCTTC.